This T cell receptor (beta chain) was sequenced during a study of cytomegalovirus exposure and HLA in healthy donors (dated by TCRdb to 2016 to 2017). Some background on the complete study: In an earlier analysis of approximately 500 of the donors, 250 to 350 Gb of sequence data and approximately 100 million unique TCR beta sequences from about 190 million T cells were reported. An early release that covered fewer than 800 HLA-typed donors contained around 300 gigabases of sequencing data and 70 million to 100 million unique TCR sequences. Of the approximately 370 genotyped donors, 65% to 90% were placed in the genetic ancestry cluster associated with self-reported Caucasian donors. The aim of the study was to test whether cataloging public T cell receptors could identify signatures of past pathogen exposure. The study used immunosequencing to profile the T cell repertoires of hundreds of subjects and linked those repertoires to cytomegalovirus serostatus. A separate validation cohort of 90 to 150 different subjects was used in addition to the approximately 700-subject first cohort. To predict cytomegalovirus infection status, the study combined high-throughput TCR immunosequencing, statistical association of individual TCRs with disease status, and machine learning. To study patterns of TCR occurrence, a later analysis re-analyzed previously published TCR beta repertoires from around 670 donors and added high-resolution HLA genotyping. Rather than using new phenotypic data, the later analysis identified candidate immune exposures from TCR beta sequences and from how often those sequences occurred across donors. An earlier analysis of 500 to 650 of the donors applied high-throughput TCR beta sequencing to assess whether each TCR beta V gene segment acted as functional or pseudogenic. Alongside the repertoire data, information on donor age, sex, ethnicity and CMV serostatus was compiled. Genome-wide SNP genotypes for about 55% of the 666 donors were used in a later genetic analysis, which treated that subset as a discovery cohort. All discovery cohort repertoires had been generated using a single sequencing platform. Class I and class II HLA loci were covered by the typing at four-digit resolution. The number of donors typed differed by locus, with roughly 629-640 for A, B, C, DRB1 and DQB1, 522 for DQA1, under 610 for DPA1, and around 460 for DPB1. Roughly five DR-DQ haplotypes were handled as single units for association and clustering, since linkage in the cohort was strong. On average, roughly 240,000 unique TCR beta nucleotide sequences were sequenced per donor among about 400 genotyped donors of the cohort, with roughly 18% of those sequences being non-productive.

The paper's findings and limits, for the study overall: A cluster of highly shared sequence variants was judged likely to represent a technical artifact of the sequencing pipeline. The presence/absence analyses assumed that sequencing depth was roughly uniform across donors, and that assumption may not be true. V-gene and J-gene trimming of TCR beta chains was associated with a missense DCLRE1C variant in a later genetic analysis, and the association was replicated in an independent cohort. Assigning TCR associations to individual alleles was difficult when HLA alleles, especially DR and DQ, strongly co-occurred. A few of the identified cytomegalovirus-associated TCR beta chains were confirmed in vitro to be specific for cytomegalovirus antigens. In an earlier analysis of approximately 590 of the donors, most TCR beta V segments appeared in productive rearrangements about 87% or about 30% of the time, broadly matching IMGT annotations. At a false discovery rate of 0.05, a later analysis linked some 17,000 TCR beta sequences to specific HLA alleles. HLA typing was unavailable for some donors at each locus, so association tests used only the typed subset. According to a later analysis, parvovirus B19, influenza, CMV and Epstein-Barr virus appeared linked to several top co-occurrence clusters. In a later genetic analysis, fewer N-insertions in productive TCRs were reported among donors in an Asian-associated ancestry cluster than the approximately 670-donor mean. The study gave a list of under 200 TCR beta chains associated with cytomegalovirus. In a later analysis, TCR association rates were found to vary across HLA loci, with the most associated TCRs seen for DRB1 alleles and the fewest for HLA-C alleles. The authors suggested that the approach could potentially be generalized to other disease states and immunological phenotypes. Across donors, most TCR sequences were observed very rarely, whereas some public TCRs were present in many individuals. Linkage disequilibrium might explain the correlated functional status among segregating V segments, but an unknown experimental factor could not be excluded. For the cohort, immune exposure information was limited to CMV serostatus. Cytomegalovirus status was reported to be diagnosed by the classifier with high specificity and sensitivity in both the original and validation cohorts. Most CMV-associated TCR beta chains appeared to be HLA-restricted in a later analysis, and the HLA associations seemed to be driven largely by CMV exposure. The 87-base-pair reads could not distinguish some IMGT-functional V segments, including TRBV6-2 and TRBV6-3, so those segments were excluded. In this cohort, only TCR beta chains were sequenced, and detectable features were limited by the absence of alpha or paired-chain data. About 17 rarely observed V segments, including chromosome 9 orphons, were excluded from the earlier analysis of some 590 of the donors because counts were too low. Compared with equally common non-associated chains, HLA-associated TCR beta chains in a later analysis were more clonally expanded and had lower generation probabilities. A further reported finding was that TCR beta sequences accurately predicted the HLA-A and HLA-B alleles for most subjects in the first cohort.

Note on this clone: What this receptor recognizes is not known. One base away there is no much larger clone; base qualities are not given.

The cohort was made up of 666 healthy bone marrow donors. Cohort members were all nominally healthy when sampled, although unrecorded immune exposures were likely present. The donor was CMV seronegative and belonged to the group of 352 seronegative cohort members. Each donor provided a peripheral blood sample, and peripheral blood mononuclear cells were used for TCR beta sequencing. Genomic DNA extraction from the blood cell samples was performed with the Qiagen DNeasy Blood Extraction Kit. V has 4 bases trimmed and J has 4 bases trimmed; junction bases matching no gene number 5. CDR1 is given as MNHEY and CDR2 as SVGAGI, both from the germline V gene. The CDR3 numbers 15 residues from cysteine through phenylalanine. This entry keeps only the CDR3 DNA: 45 bases, framed from base 1. Preparation of the library involved the immunoSEQ multiplex PCR assay. For the multiplex PCR, a mixture combining 60 forward primers for TCR Vbeta segments and 13 reverse primers for TCR Jbeta segments was used. Amplification of the CDR3 region of rearranged TCR beta genes was performed with a multiplex PCR assay on genomic DNA. The amplified TCR beta libraries were sequenced on the Illumina HiSeq System as 87-base-pair reads. In the source study's methods: Across the 670 or so repertoires, a later analysis counted 75 million to 90 million unique TCR beta chains, about 10 million of which were shared by at least two donors. To remove PCR and sequencing errors, raw reads were error-corrected and collapsed into unique sequences using a nearest-neighbor algorithm that merged closely related sequences. To assign V, D and J gene segments, CDR3 sequences were aligned to IMGT reference sequences. For a sequence to be retained, a match of at least six nucleotides was required to both a V gene segment and a J gene segment. A rearrangement was called productive if the CDR3 had no stop codons and remained in frame with V and J, and every other rearrangement was called non-productive. CDR3 was defined by IMGT convention, running from the second conserved V-encoded cysteine to the conserved J-encoded phenylalanine. The earlier analysis of about 610 of the donors excluded sequences that lacked an unambiguous match to a single V gene segment. In an earlier analysis of 587 of the donors, V segments were called functional above 56.7% productive rearrangements and were called segregating when the between-donor standard deviation exceeded 5%. To diagnose cytomegalovirus status from the catalog of TCR beta chain sequences, a statistical classification framework was built. In a later analysis, TCR nucleotide sequences were compared against IMGT/GENE-DB human TR gene sequences so that V and J genes could be assigned. Using the TCRdist pipeline, a later analysis assigned CDR3 sequences along with most-parsimonious VDJ recombination scenarios. A later analysis defined each TCR beta chain by its CDR3 amino acid sequence plus V-gene family, and excluded reads lacking a unique V-gene family. As a way to deal with suspected cross-contamination and a sequencing artifact, a later analysis dropped hundreds of nucleotide sequences that were highly shared and had low generation probability. For each public chain, a later analysis derived a clonal expansion index from normalized ranks of inferred template counts within each repertoire. In a later analysis, generation probabilities were computed using a VDJ recombination model fitted to out-of-frame rearrangements, and the results were checked against IGoR. In a later analysis, hypergeometric tests were used to score TCR-TCR, TCR-HLA and TCR-CMV co-occurrence, with a repertoire-size bias correction applied to TCR pairs. To estimate false discovery rates, a later analysis permuted the HLA or CMV assignments 20 times. In a later analysis, co-occurring TCRs were grouped using DBSCAN, with TCRdist sequence similarity added in when clustering inside HLA-allele-positive subsets. Co-occurrence clustering excluded repertoires with fewer than 30,000 or more than 120,000 public chains, plus five with anomalous nucleotide sharing. As stored in TCRdb, this immuneACCESS dataset retains in-frame rearrangements with V and J assigned. A fraction of the clones does not appear; measured against another copy, unresolved V genes explain less than half of the discrepancy, and the remainder lacks a known reason. The V and J calls and clone size are taken from that table; D and trimming were inferred from the DNA. The sample includes around 200,000 clones, with over 75% observed a single time. The leading ten clones occupy roughly 0.22% of the sample.

The chain uses TRBV6-5 and TRBJ2-1, with 9 bases in between that match TRBD1. The sample comprised PBMCs. This clonotype originated in a girl under 10 years old in good health and CMV-seronegative. The bases read TGTGCCAGCAGTTCCCGACAGGGGGTTTACAATGAGCAGTTCTTC. Its coded protein is CASSSRQGVYNEQFF.